The T cell receptor (beta chain) under discussion was sequenced for a study of shared clonotypes between healthy human individuals. Looking at the study overall: The study used three CD4 naive, three CD4 memory, two CD8 naive and one CD8 memory plate per donor. Study-level findings and limits: All-four-donor shared clonotypes had higher generation probabilities than non-shared clonotypes did.

Researchers ran the assay at a deep level. Measured with immunoSEQ multiplex PCR; TCRdb has only the in-frame clones, and not every one. The data show about 2 million clones, less than 95% seen once. Naive CD8 populations comprised CD45RO-negative cells positively selected for CCR7, excluding terminally differentiated effector memory CD45RA+ cells. Worth noting for this clone: Its antigen is as yet unknown.

This receptor was identified in a man aged 18 to 35 in good health. Sequenced material: naive CD8+ T cells sorted from blood.

The chain's CDR3 is CASRSRGRDSDTQYF. The CDR3 bases are TGTGCCAGCAGGAGCCGCGGGCGGGACTCAGATACGCAGTATTTT. This chain uses TRBV7-2 with TRBJ2-3; possibly TRBD2 for D (6 bases). Germline CDR1 is SGHTA and CDR2 is FQGNSA. With 6 bases removed from V and 4 bases from J, the gap between germline ends came to 17 bases. The CDR3 loop spans 15 amino acids.